The 8 T cell receptor beta chains presented below share a single source sample, sequenced in a study of blood T cell repertoires in COVID-19 (dated by TCRdb to 2018 to 2021). The receptor library was made with the immunoSEQ multiplex PCR assay. The table was pulled from immuneACCESS by TCRdb, which kept in-frame rearrangements only. Such tables lose some clones; where checked, under half of the loss comes from unresolved V genes, and the rest has no known cause. A total of fewer than 95,000 clones appear in this sample, roughly nine tenths of them only once. The top ten hold 8.5% to 10% of the sample. Material: peripheral blood. These receptors all stem from a man aged 45 to 65 with acute or convalescent COVID-19.

V gene TRBV28 combines with J gene TRBJ1-1; D may be TRBD1 (6 bases). Germline CDR1 MDHEN, CDR2 SYDVKM. The CDR3 loop spans 14 amino acids. Trimming removed 3 bases from V and 7 bases from J, with 15 bases in between. The CDR3 nucleotides are TGTGCCAGCAGTTTTGGCAGGGGTGTTGGTGAAGCTTTCTTT. This gives the protein CASSFGRGVGEAFF.

This clone has a single count. V and J are TRBV12-5 and TRBJ1-1, with D unclear. In germline, CDR1 is LGHNT, CDR2 FRNRAP. This CDR3 contains 13 residues. Trimming left V 5 bases short and J 1 base short, with 8 bases between. The CDR3 is CASGPDTNTEAFF. In DNA, the CDR3 is TGTGCTAGTGGTCCTGACACGAACACTGAAGCTTTCTTT.

This chain uses TRBV19 with TRBJ1-3; D uncertain. The CDR3 totals 14 residues. Germline CDR1 and CDR2: LNHDA and SQIVND (reference sequence). Trimming pared 5 bases from V and 1 base from J, leaving 9 bases between. CDR3 region: CASSREGSGNTIYF. The CDR3 bases are TGTGCCAGTAGTCGCGAGGGTTCTGGAAACACCATATATTTT.

V gene TRBV4-1 combines with J gene TRBJ1-1; D uncertain. Trimming removed 0 bases at V and 2 bases at J, with 13 bases between. The CDR3 runs to 16 residues. Germline CDR1 and CDR2: MGHRA and YSYEKL. The CDR3 DNA reads as TGCGCCAGCAGCCAAGAAAGCGGGCTTCCAAACACTGAAGCTTTCTTT. It is translated as CASSQESGLPNTEAFF.

The chain joins TRBV28 to TRBJ2-1, with 12 nucleotides matching TRBD2. V lost 5 bases, J lost 10 bases, and 9 bases stayed unmatched. This CDR3 has 15 residues. CDR1 is MDHEN, CDR2 SYDVKM, per germline. The CDR3 nucleotides read TGTGCCAGCAGTCCTAGCGGGGGGGCGGTAGAAGAGCAGTTCTTC. Encoded protein: CASSPSGGAVEEQFF.

The chain joins TRBV12-3 or TRBV12-4 to TRBJ1-2, with D perhaps matching TRBD1 (6 bases). This CDR3 contains 13 residues. V was pared by 1 base and J by 3 bases, with 6 bases between. The CDR3 bases are TGTGCCAGCAGTTTAGAGGGGGACTATGGCTACACCTTC. Its translation: CASSLEGDYGYTF.

The rearrangement uses TRBV15 and TRBJ1-4; no firm D call. Germline CDR1 LNHNV, CDR2 YYDKDF (reference sequence). Trimming stripped 0 bases from V and 7 bases from J, with 9 bases between. The CDR3 consists of 14 residues. The CDR3 DNA reads as TGTGCCACCAGCAGAGATCGGGGAGGTGAAAAACTGTTTTTT. It translates to CATSRDRGGEKLFF.

The chain joins TRBV28 to TRBJ1-4; 10 bases line up with TRBD1. CDR1 is MDHEN, CDR2 SYDVKM, per germline. After removal of 5 bases from V and 13 bases from J, the junction contained 16 bases not matched to a gene. This CDR3 comprises 16 residues. Written as DNA, the CDR3 is TGTGCCAGCAGTCCCGTCTCCGGGACAGGGGAGGTAGGACTGTTTTTT. Translating it yields CASSPVSGTGEVGLFF.